The 11 T cell receptor beta chains below all came from one sample that was sequenced in a study of glioma-infiltrating T cells after dendritic cell vaccination (dated by TCRdb to 2016 to 2017). The library was made by the immunoSEQ multiplex PCR assay. TCRdb holds this immuneACCESS table with in-frame rearrangements only. Some clones are missing; in checked studies, unresolved V genes explain under half, and the rest has no known cause. The sample contains tens of thousands of clones, around 80% of them found a single time. Around 1.9% of the sample is taken by the ten largest. Sequences were derived from blood, sampled before dendritic cell vaccination. These receptors were obtained from a human donor with glioblastoma.

The chain couples TRBV5-1 to TRBJ1-5; TRBD1 matches 8 bases. From germline, CDR1 is SGHRS and CDR2 YFSETQ. The CDR3 length is 16 residues. Trimming took 4 bases from V and 5 from J; bases not matched to a gene: 11. The CDR3 DNA sequence: TGCGCCAGCAGCGCGGGTCCGGGACAGGATGATCAGCCCCAGCATTTT. This translates into CASSAGPGQDDQPQHF.

The V and J genes are TRBV28 and TRBJ2-2, with 8 bases aligning to TRBD1. Germline lookup yields CDR1 MDHEN and CDR2 SYDVKM. Trimming cost V 4 bases and J 6 bases; bases outside gene matches: 1. This CDR3 contains 13 residues. CDR3 in DNA: TGTGCCAGCAGTTCAGGGGGCCCCGGGGAGCTGTTTTTT. The encoded protein is CASSSGGPGELFF. Looking up the rest from reference TRBV28 and TRBJ2-2 gives the full variable domain: DVKVTQSSRYLVKRTGEKVFLECVQDMDHENMFWYRQDPGLGLRLIYFSYDVKMKEKGDIPEGYSVSREKKERFSLILESASTNQTSMYLCASSSGGPGELFFGEGSRLTVL.

This chain's CDR3 is CASSRKWGVGSEAFF. As DNA, the CDR3 is TGTGCCAGTAGTAGGAAATGGGGGGTTGGGTCTGAAGCTTTCTTT. The chain uses TRBV19 and TRBJ1-1; possible D gene TRBD1, 5 bases. Germline-derived CDR1 and CDR2 are LNHDA and SQIVND (reference sequence). This CDR3 contains 15 residues. Trimming stripped 4 bases from V and 6 bases from J, with 18 bases between.

The chain has TRBV29-1 and TRBJ1-2, with a possible D match to TRBD1 (5 bases). Trimming removed 5 bases at V and 2 bases at J, with 15 bases between. Germline V gene data show CDR1 as SQVTM and CDR2 as ANQGSEA. The CDR3 length is 14 residues. Here the CDR3 DNA reads TGCAGCGTTACAAATCCCCCAGGGAACTATGGCTACACCTTC. It is translated as CSVTNPPGNYGYTF.

V gene TRBV19 combines with J gene TRBJ2-7, with TRBD2 as a possible D gene (5 bases). V lost 6 bases, J lost 5 bases, and 20 bases lay in between. CDR3 length: 15 amino acids. Germline CDR1 LNHDA, CDR2 SQIVND (reference sequence). This chain's CDR3 is CASSHRGSYGHEQYF. Here the CDR3 DNA reads TGTGCCAGTAGCCACCGGGGATCATACGGCCACGAGCAGTACTTC.

This clone has a handful of counts. The rearrangement uses TRBV5-1 and TRBJ1-1; TRBD1 matches at 8 bases. Germline V gene lookup returns CDR1 SGHRS and CDR2 YFSETQ. V was pared by 2 bases and J by 1 base, with 7 bases of the junction left unmatched. The CDR3 consists of 16 residues. Written as DNA, the CDR3 is TGCGCCAGCAGCTTAGCCGACAGGGGCGCGAACACTGAAGCTTTCTTT. It specifies CASSLADRGANTEAFF.

The CDR3 loop is CASSPREGRVNEKLFF. The CDR3 region has the DNA TGTGCCAGCTCACCTCGGGAGGGAAGAGTTAATGAAAAACTGTTTTTT. The chain has TRBV18 and TRBJ1-4; D call uncertain. CDR1 is KGHSH, CDR2 LQKENI, per germline. The CDR3 length is 16 residues. V was clipped by 3 bases and J by 4 bases, with 15 bases between them.

The chain couples TRBV7-9 to TRBJ2-7; TRBD1 might be the D (5 bases). The CDR3 totals 12 residues. The germline V gene encodes CDR1 SEHNR and CDR2 FQNEAQ (reference sequence). Trimming removed 1 base from V and 6 bases from J, with 7 bases in between. DNA for the CDR3: TGTGCCAGCAGCTTAGTGGGGCTCGAGCAGTACTTC. It translates to CASSLVGLEQYF.

The chain has TRBV5-6 and TRBJ1-5; D remains unclear. The CDR3 runs 16 residues. V was shortened by 1 base and J by 3 bases, with 14 bases between the two germline ends. The germline V gene has CDR1 SGHDT and CDR2 YYEEEE. CDR3 coding DNA: TGTGCCAGCAGCTTGCGGGTATCCCAACTCAATCAGCCCCAGCATTTT. This codes for CASSLRVSQLNQPQHF.

The rearrangement joins TRBV5-8 to TRBJ1-4, with 10 bases lining up with TRBD1. Looked up from germline, CDR1 is SGHTS and CDR2 is YDEGEE. J lost 8 bases, V lost 4 bases, and 8 bases had no gene match. This CDR3 is built from 15 residues. The CDR3 sequence: CASSAGDRGKEKLFF. The DNA of the CDR3 is TGTGCCAGCAGCGCCGGGGACAGGGGTAAAGAAAAACTGTTTTTT.

The sample holds a few counts of this clone. The chain has TRBV5-6 and TRBJ2-2; a possible D gene is TRBD2 (6 bases). CDR3 size: 17 residues. The V end was cut by 2 bases, the J end by 7 bases, with 21 bases between. CDR1 is SGHDT, CDR2 YYEEEE, per germline. CDR3 in amino acids: CASSFTGLPSKSGELFF. In nucleotides, the CDR3 is TGTGCCAGCAGCTTCACGGGACTCCCTTCGAAGAGCGGGGAGCTGTTTTTT.